The rows below give T cell receptor beta chains drawn from one sample of a study of siplizumab effects on memory and regulatory T cells. These receptors have no known antigen. Some clones are missing from TCRdb's copy, which holds only in-frame ones; the method was immunoSEQ multiplex PCR. The sample yields more than 10,000 clones, 40% seen once. Source material: CFSE-low (dividing) CD8+ T cells sorted from an allogeneic mixed lymphocyte reaction. The receptor set was obtained from a human donor in good health; the cells came from an allogeneic mixed lymphocyte reaction. CDR3s leave out the opening cysteine and the closing phenylalanine or tryptophan. The order of the fields is V gene, CDR3 length, CDR3 protein.

TRBV6-5,13,ASSYAASGSNEQF
TRBV4-1,13,ASSQDGQGTGELF
TRBV27,12,ASSLLRTGNEQY
TRBV9,11,ASNDWEGNEQF
TRBV27,12,ASSSLPGGNEQF
TRBV10-1,15,ATPGQGATSEQYEQY
TRBV9,11,ASSEDNYNEQF
TRBV4-1,14,ASSQDLRQASYEQY
TRBV6-4,10,ASSDSGNEQF
TRBV4-1,14,ASSQDPLSGANVLT
TRBV6-1,11,ASSVPSSYEQY
TRBV6-6,11,ASSREQGDGYT
TRBV7-3,12,ASSPGSRSYEQY
TRBV30,11,AWSVSDDNEQF
TRBV7-2,12,ASSFATGSYEQY